A selection of T cell receptor beta chains follows, all from one sample in a study of blood T cell repertoires in COVID-19. Repertoires were generated with immunoSEQ multiplex PCR, while TCRdb's copy carries only in-frame clones and drops some. The table has approximately 200,000 clones, roughly four fifths seen once. The sequencing sample was made of peripheral blood. All receptors come from a woman between 50 and 59 years old with acute or convalescent COVID-19. The CDR3 runs from the conserved cysteine through the conserved F or W. The D gene is left open where the match is weak. Part of the rows lack a size; the others show once, few, many or a class for expanded clones.

NA | TRBJ1-1 | TRBV6-5 | NA | TGTGCCAGCACTCTTCATAGGAACACTGAAGCTTTCTTT | CASTLHRNTEAFF
NA | TRBJ1-5 | TRBV28 | TRBD1 | TGTGCCAGCAGTTTATCCTGGACAGGCCAATCAGATCAGCCCCAGCATTTT | CASSLSWTGQSDQPQHF
NA | TRBJ1-2 | TRBV7-2 | NA | TGTGCCAGCAGCTTAGCGTGGTCTGGGGGAGGGGCTCGTGGCTACACCTTC | CASSLAWSGGGARGYTF
NA | TRBJ1-3 | TRBV6-1 | NA | TGTGCCAGCAGTGAAGGCAGGGTCGGAAACACCATATATTTT | CASSEGRVGNTIYF
NA | TRBJ1-2 | TRBV28 | NA | TGTGCTACCGGGACGGGAGGCTATGGCTACACCTTC | CATGTGGYGYTF
NA | TRBJ2-3 | TRBV5-4 | NA | TGTGCCAGCAGCCTTACAGATACGCAGTATTTT | CASSLTDTQYF
NA | TRBJ1-2 | TRBV6-2/TRBV6-3 | NA | TGTGCCAGCAGCTATGGTGGGTTCGAGGACACCTTC | CASSYGGFEDTF
NA | TRBJ1-2 | TRBV30 | NA | TGTGCCTGGAGTGCCTCATCCATACAGGGCGGCTACACCTTC | CAWSASSIQGGYTF
NA | TRBJ2-1 | TRBV7-8 | TRBD1 | TGTGCCAGCAGCTTTCTGACAGGGGGCTCCCACAATGAGCAGTTCTTC | CASSFLTGGSHNEQFF
NA | TRBJ1-1 | TRBV19 | NA | TGTGCCAGTAGTATAGGGGGCCGGAACACTGAAGCTTTCTTT | CASSIGGRNTEAFF
NA | TRBJ1-2 | TRBV7-8 | NA | TGTGCCAGCAGCTTAGACAAGGGGCGCGGCTACACCTTC | CASSLDKGRGYTF
NA | TRBJ2-1 | TRBV28 | NA | TGTGCCAGCAGTATTCTAGCAGAAACTAACAATGAGCAGTTCTTC | CASSILAETNNEQFF
NA | TRBJ2-7 | TRBV6-5 | NA | TGTGCCAGCAGTTACGGGCGGGGGCCCATCTACGAGCAGTACTTC | CASSYGRGPIYEQYF
NA | TRBJ1-6 | TRBV6-5 | NA | TGTGCCAGCAGTTACCGGGAGGGTGCCCTCCACTTT | CASSYREGALHF
many | TRBJ2-3 | TRBV10-1 | TRBD2 | TGCGCCAGCAGTCCAAGCGGGAGAAGTACAGATACGCAGTATTTT | CASSPSGRSTDTQYF
NA | TRBJ1-4 | TRBV25-1 | NA | TGTGCCAGCAGTGAACGGAGCCAGGGGGAAAAACTGTTTTTT | CASSERSQGEKLFF
NA | TRBJ2-7 | TRBV5-1 | TRBD1 | TGCGCCAGCAGCTCCCGACAGGGAAGTTTCGACGAGCAGTACTTC | CASSSRQGSFDEQYF
NA | TRBJ2-1 | TRBV18 | TRBD2 | TGTGCCAGCTCACCATCGTCCGGGACTAGTAGGAATGAGCAGTTCTTC | CASSPSSGTSRNEQFF
once | TRBJ1-3 | TRBV18 | TRBD1 | TGTGCCAGCTCACCACCGGGACAGGTCTCTGGAAACACCATATATTTT | CASSPPGQVSGNTIYF
NA | TRBJ1-5 | TRBV28 | NA | TGTGCCAGCAGGACCACAGGGTCCCAGCCCCAGCATTTT | CASRTTGSQPQHF
NA | TRBJ2-7 | TRBV19 | TRBD2 | TGTGCCAGTAGCAAAGGGACTAGCGGGGGCCAGAAAAACGAGCAGTACTTC | CASSKGTSGGQKNEQYF
NA | TRBJ2-7 | TRBV27 | NA | TGTGCCAGCAGTTCGACAGACTACGAGCAGTACTTC | CASSSTDYEQYF
NA | TRBJ2-7 | TRBV27 | NA | TGTGCCAGCAGGGGTTCGGGGCAGGGGACCTACGAGCAGTACTTC | CASRGSGQGTYEQYF
NA | TRBJ1-2 | TRBV12-3/TRBV12-4 | NA | TGTGCCAGCAGTACCTACAGGGATGATGGCTACACCTTC | CASSTYRDDGYTF